Below, 10 T cell receptor beta chains from the same sample are listed, as sequenced in a study of spatial heterogeneity in lung cancer. Findings and caveats of the study: For expanded intratumoral alpha and beta TCRs, counts tracked tumor mutation counts.

A single record per CDR3 protein comes from TCRdb applying MiXCR to the 5' RACE reads. The data show around 13,000 distinct CDR3 sequences, around 5% seen once. Their target antigens are unknown. Documented time point: sample taken at primary tumor resection. The sample here was lung tumor tissue, taken at surgery. The receptors originated from a male donor with early-stage non-small cell lung cancer.

This clonotype was counted at least ten times. The chain recombines TRBV24-1 with TRBJ2-3; D is possibly TRBD1 (6 bases). V was shortened by 6 bases and J by 3 bases, with 9 bases between the two germline ends. This CDR3 has 13 amino acids. CDR1 is KGHDR, CDR2 SFDVKD, per germline. DNA of the CDR3: TGTGCCACCAGTATGCAGGGGACAGATACGCAGTATTTT. Translating it yields CATSMQGTDTQYF.

This clonotype was observed at least ten times. This sequence joins TRBV7-3 and TRBJ1-6; no reliable D call. This CDR3 is 15 amino acids long. V gave up 5 bases and J gave up 10 bases, with 18 bases separating them. The germline V gene encodes CDR1 SGHTA and CDR2 FQGTGA. The DNA of the CDR3 is TGTGCCAGCAGCCCCGCGGCCATTTCACGCTCACCCCTCCACTTT. It is translated as CASSPAAISRSPLHF.

This clonotype appeared many times. The V gene is TRBV5-4, the J gene TRBJ2-3; 10 bases agree with TRBD2. This CDR3 is built from 15 residues. Germline assignment: CDR1 SGHNT and CDR2 YYREEE (reference sequence). Trimming took 0 bases from V and 4 from J; bases not matched to a gene: 2. The CDR3 protein is CASSLASGSADTQYF. As DNA, the CDR3 is TGTGCCAGCAGCTTGGCTAGCGGGAGTGCAGATACGCAGTATTTT.

This clonotype was seen many times. V gene TRBV6-5 combines with J gene TRBJ1-6; the D gene is possibly TRBD1 (6 bases). Germline V gene lookup returns CDR1 MNHEY and CDR2 SVGAGI. The length of the CDR3 is 16 residues. V shed 0 bases and J shed 9 bases, with 15 bases lying between them. The CDR3 DNA follows: TGTGCCAGCAGTTACTCGGGGGGGGGCGAGGGTTCACCCCTCCACTTT. Its translation is CASSYSGGGEGSPLHF.

Many counts were recorded for this clonotype. V and J are TRBV14 and TRBJ1-1; possibly TRBD1 for D (5 bases). Germline CDR1 and CDR2: SGHDN and FVKESK. CDR3 length: 15 amino acids. V was pared by 4 bases and J by 6 bases, with 18 bases between. Written as DNA, the CDR3 is TGTGCCAGCAGCCCCCGGGTAGGGGAAGGAGCTGAAGCTTTCTTT. Protein product: CASSPRVGEGAEAFF.

This clonotype is large in the sample. This chain joins TRBV11-2 and TRBJ2-1; D unresolved. The germline V gene has CDR1 SGHAT and CDR2 FQNNGV. CDR3 length: 11 residues. V was pared by 3 bases and J by 6 bases, with 3 bases between. This chain's CDR3 is CASSFSNEQFF. In DNA form, the CDR3 reads TGTGCCAGCAGCTTCTCCAATGAGCAGTTCTTC.

This clonotype was seen at least ten times. The chain is built from TRBV20-1 and TRBJ1-4, with D possibly matching TRBD1 (6 bases). The germline V and J ends were trimmed by 6 bases and 7 bases, with 15 bases remaining between them. Germline CDR1 is DFQATT and CDR2 is SNEGSKA (reference sequence). This CDR3 region has 13 residues. CDR3 in amino acids: CSAEGGAAEKLFF. Written as DNA, the CDR3 is TGCAGTGCCGAGGGGGGGGCTGCTGAAAAACTGTTTTTT.

This clonotype was seen repeatedly, ten times or more. The J gene is TRBJ2-1, the V gene TRBV7-9; D possibly corresponds to TRBD2 (6 bases). V lost 6 bases to trimming and J lost 9 bases, with 18 bases between them. Germline values: CDR1 SEHNR, CDR2 FQNEAQ (reference sequence). The CDR3 sequence is 14 residues long. The CDR3 coding sequence is TGTGCCAGCAGTCTGGGACTCCCGGACACTGAGCAGTTCTTC. It is translated as CASSLGLPDTEQFF.

This clonotype was detected many times. The rearrangement uses TRBV20-1 and TRBJ1-1; TRBD1 might be the D (6 bases). The germline V and J ends were trimmed by 4 bases and 4 bases, with 19 bases remaining between them. Germline V gives CDR1 DFQATT, CDR2 SNEGSKA (reference sequence). This CDR3 has 15 residues. The CDR3 sequence: CSAIPGTGSFTEAFF. The CDR3 region has the DNA TGCAGTGCTATCCCCGGCACAGGGTCGTTCACTGAAGCTTTCTTT.

This clonotype was counted many times. The rearrangement joins TRBV29-1 to TRBJ1-1, with 7 bases lining up with TRBD1. Germline lookup yields CDR1 SQVTM and CDR2 ANQGSEA. The CDR3 consists of 15 residues. V trimming: 4 bases; J trimming: 2 bases; junction bases outside the gene matches: 10. The CDR3 nucleotides read TGCAGCGTTGCCGTGGAGGGGGCTCTAAACACTGAAGCTTTCTTT. The encoded protein is CSVAVEGALNTEAFF.